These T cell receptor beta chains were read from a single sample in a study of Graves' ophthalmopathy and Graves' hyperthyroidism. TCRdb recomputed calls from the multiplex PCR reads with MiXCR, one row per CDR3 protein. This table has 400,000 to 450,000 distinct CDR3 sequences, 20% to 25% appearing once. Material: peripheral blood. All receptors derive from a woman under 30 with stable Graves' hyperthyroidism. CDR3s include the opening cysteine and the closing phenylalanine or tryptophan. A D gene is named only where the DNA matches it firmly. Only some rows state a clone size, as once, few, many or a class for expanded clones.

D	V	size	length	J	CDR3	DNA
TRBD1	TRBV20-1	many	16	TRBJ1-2	CSARDPRLQTGEGYTF	TGCAGTGCTAGAGATCCGCGCTTACAGACAGGGGAGGGCTACACCTTC
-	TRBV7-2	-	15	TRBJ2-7	CASSLWGDSVYEQYF	TGTGCCAGCAGCTTATGGGGGGATTCTGTCTACGAGCAGTACTTC
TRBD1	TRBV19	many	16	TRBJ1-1	CASSIGRGRGNTEAFF	TGTGCCAGTAGTATAGGGAGGGGGCGCGGGAACACTGAAGCTTTCTTT
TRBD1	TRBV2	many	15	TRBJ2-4	CASRPGTGGRNIQYF	TGTGCCAGCAGACCCGGGACAGGAGGACGAAACATTCAGTACTTC
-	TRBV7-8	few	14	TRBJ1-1	CASSLREKNTEAFF	TGTGCCAGCAGCTTGCGTGAGAAGAACACTGAAGCTTTCTTT
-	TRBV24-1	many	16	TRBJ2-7	CATSGLTGGGSYEQYF	TGTGCCACCAGTGGCCTTACAGGGGGGGGCTCCTACGAGCAGTACTTC
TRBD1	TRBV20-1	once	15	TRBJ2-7	CSARSLGTDNYEQYF	TGCAGTGCTAGGAGCTTGGGGACAGATAACTACGAGCAGTACTTC
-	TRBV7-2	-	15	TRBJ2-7	CASSLGPQTLGEQYF	TGTGCCAGCAGCTTAGGACCCCAGACTCTAGGGGAGCAGTACTTC
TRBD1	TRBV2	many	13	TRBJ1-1	CASTSDRDLEAFF	TGTGCCAGCACCAGCGACAGGGACCTCGAGGCTTTCTTT
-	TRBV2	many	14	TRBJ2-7	CASTESGPSYEQYF	TGTGCCAGCACTGAAAGCGGGCCCTCCTACGAGCAGTACTTC
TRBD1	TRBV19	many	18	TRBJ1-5	CASSIEGWGTGDNQPQHF	TGTGCCAGTAGTATAGAGGGTTGGGGGACAGGGGACAATCAGCCCCAGCATTTT
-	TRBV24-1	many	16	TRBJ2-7	CATSDSTGLLIDEQYF	TGTGCCACCAGTGATAGTACAGGGCTGTTAATCGACGAGCAGTACTTC
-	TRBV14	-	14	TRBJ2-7	CASSQEGHYLEQYF	TGTGCCAGCAGCCAAGAAGGACACTATCTCGAGCAGTACTTC
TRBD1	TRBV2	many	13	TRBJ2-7	CASIGTESNEQYF	TGTGCCAGCATCGGGACAGAAAGTAACGAGCAGTACTTC
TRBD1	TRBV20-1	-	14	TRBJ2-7	CSASDRGVSYEQYF	TGCAGTGCCTCGGACAGGGGGGTCTCCTACGAGCAGTACTTC
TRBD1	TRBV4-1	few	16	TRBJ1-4	CASSQESRGRVEKLFF	TGCGCCAGCAGCCAAGAGTCCAGGGGGCGGGTTGAAAAACTGTTTTTT
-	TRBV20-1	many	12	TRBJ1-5	CSASGSNQPQHF	TGCAGTGCTAGTGGGAGCAATCAGCCCCAGCATTTT
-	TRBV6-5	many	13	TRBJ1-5	CASSYRADQPQHF	TGTGCCAGCAGTTACAGGGCGGATCAGCCCCAGCATTTT
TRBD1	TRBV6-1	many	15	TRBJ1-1	CASSGGQEMNTEAFF	TGTGCCAGCAGTGGCGGACAGGAGATGAACACTGAAGCTTTCTTT
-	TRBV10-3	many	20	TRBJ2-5	CAISGMAGGATGGPQETQYF	TGTGCCATCAGTGGGATGGCAGGGGGCGCAACGGGAGGGCCTCAAGAGACCCAGTACTTC
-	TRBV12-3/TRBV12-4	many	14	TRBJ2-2	CASSQGLNTGELFF	TGTGCCAGCAGTCAGGGCTTAAACACCGGGGAGCTGTTTTTT
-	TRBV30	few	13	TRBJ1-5	CAWSQYRNQPQHF	TGTGCCTGGAGTCAGTACCGTAATCAGCCCCAGCATTTT
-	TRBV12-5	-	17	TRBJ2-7	CASGLVLNRRSGYEQYF	TGTGCTAGTGGTTTGGTACTAAATCGGCGTAGCGGCTACGAGCAGTACTTC
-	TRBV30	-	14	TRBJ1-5	CAWSPSAGGQPQHF	TGTGCCTGGAGTCCCTCGGCGGGGGGTCAGCCCCAGCATTTT
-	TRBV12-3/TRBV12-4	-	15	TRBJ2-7	CASTTRVKAHYEQYF	TGTGCCAGCACCACTCGGGTAAAGGCCCACTACGAGCAGTACTTC
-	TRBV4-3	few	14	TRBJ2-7	CASSQDEGSYEQYF	TGCGCCAGCAGCCAAGATGAGGGCTCCTACGAGCAGTACTTC
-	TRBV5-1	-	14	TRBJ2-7	CASSPQSGSYEQYF	TGCGCCAGCAGCCCCCAGTCAGGTTCCTACGAGCAGTACTTC